Listed below are T cell receptor beta chains from one sample, sequenced in a study of vaccination effects on CD4 cells after COVID-19. This table comes from immunoSEQ multiplex PCR, and its TCRdb copy is limited to in-frame clones, with some not included. The sample lists 70,000 to 85,000 clones; approximately 77% were seen once. No cognate antigen is known for these TCRs. Here the sequenced sample was CD4+ T cells from PBMCs cultured without peptide, taken before COVID-19 vaccination. These receptors were taken from a human donor who received a COVID-19 vaccine. Both conserved end residues are part of each CDR3. A D gene is named only where the DNA matches it firmly. Size is omitted from some rows. Given values are once, few, many or a class for expanded clones.

J gene,V gene,clone size,D gene,CDR3 DNA,CDR3 protein
TRBJ1-1,TRBV2,NA,TRBD1,TGTGCCAGCAAGGTCGTACAGGGGAGGATTGAAGCTTTCTTT,CASKVVQGRIEAFF
TRBJ2-3,TRBV5-1,NA,TRBD2,TGCGCCAGCAGCTTGGGACTAGCGGGGGGTGCAGATACGCAGTATTTT,CASSLGLAGGADTQYF
TRBJ1-2,TRBV5-5,NA,TRBD1,TGTGCCAGCAGCCCTAGGACAGGCGGCCCTGCGTATGGCTACACCTTC,CASSPRTGGPAYGYTF
TRBJ1-1,TRBV30,NA,NA,TGTGCCTGGAGTAGAGGGGAGTATGCTTTCTTT,CAWSRGEYAFF
TRBJ2-2,TRBV6-5,NA,TRBD1,TGTGCCAGCAGTTGGACAGGTCCTAACACCGGGGAGCTGTTTTTT,CASSWTGPNTGELFF
TRBJ1-3,TRBV7-2,NA,NA,TGTGCCAGCAGCTTATCCCCAGGGGCAGCCGGAAACACCATATATTTT,CASSLSPGAAGNTIYF
TRBJ2-5,TRBV10-3,once,TRBD2,TGTGCCATCAGTGAGTCGGGGGGGAGGGCCGAGACCCAGTACTTC,CAISESGGRAETQYF
TRBJ2-1,TRBV19,once,NA,TGTGCCAGTAGTATCCTGGGCAATGAGCAGTTCTTC,CASSILGNEQFF
TRBJ2-2,TRBV19,NA,NA,TGTGCCAGTAGTATAGTCTTGACCACCGGGGAGCTGTTTTTT,CASSIVLTTGELFF
TRBJ1-4,TRBV5-6,NA,TRBD1,TGTGCCAGCAGCCCACGGACAGGGGGGGATAATGAAAAACTGTTTTTT,CASSPRTGGDNEKLFF
TRBJ2-2,TRBV7-3,once,NA,TGTGCCAGCAGCTTACGCGGGGGCAGATCGAACACCGGGGAGCTGTTTTTT,CASSLRGGRSNTGELFF
TRBJ2-5,TRBV5-5,NA,TRBD1,TGTGCCAGCAGCTTCAACGGACAGGGGGAGACCCAGTACTTC,CASSFNGQGETQYF
TRBJ2-5,TRBV6-5,NA,NA,TGTGCCAGCAAGGCGGACCGGACCCAGTACTTC,CASKADRTQYF
TRBJ1-6,TRBV14,NA,NA,TGTGCCAGCAGCCGGGGCGGATTTGATTCACCCCTCCACTTT,CASSRGGFDSPLHF
TRBJ2-3,TRBV5-6,NA,NA,TGTGCCAGCAGCTTGGTTCGGTCGGGACGAAGTACGCAGTATTTT,CASSLVRSGRSTQYF
TRBJ2-1,TRBV9,NA,NA,TGTGCCAGCAGCGTCCTAGCGTCTAATGAGCAGTTCTTC,CASSVLASNEQFF
TRBJ1-6,TRBV27,NA,NA,TGTGCCAGCAGCGGACAGACTTCACCCCTCCACTTT,CASSGQTSPLHF
TRBJ2-5,TRBV5-1,NA,TRBD2,TGCGCCAGCAGCTTGGGGGGAGGGGAAGAGACCCAGTACTTC,CASSLGGGEETQYF
TRBJ1-2,TRBV7-2,NA,NA,TGTGCCAGCAGCTTTAAGGCTCCGGGTGCTGGCTATGGCTACACCTTC,CASSFKAPGAGYGYTF
TRBJ1-3,TRBV5-1,NA,NA,TGCGCCAGCAGCGACCCTGGAGCTCCCTACTCTGGAAACACCATATATTTT,CASSDPGAPYSGNTIYF
TRBJ2-6,TRBV19,NA,TRBD2,TGTGCCAGTAGTCTTCTAGCGGGCTCTGGGGCCAACGTCCTGACTTTC,CASSLLAGSGANVLTF
TRBJ2-1,TRBV18,NA,NA,TGTGCCAGCTCACCACAGGGGGGGTACAATGAGCAGTTCTTC,CASSPQGGYNEQFF
TRBJ2-5,TRBV14,NA,NA,TGTGCCAGCAGCCAAAGGGGGTTGTACCAAGAGACCCAGTACTTC,CASSQRGLYQETQYF
TRBJ1-5,TRBV19,NA,NA,TGTGCCAGTAGTACTACCTCTCTGGGCAATCAGCCCCAGCATTTT,CASSTTSLGNQPQHF
TRBJ1-5,TRBV24-1,NA,TRBD1,TGTGCCACCAGTGACCGCTTCAGGGGGCAGTATCAGCCCCAGCATTTT,CATSDRFRGQYQPQHF
TRBJ2-5,TRBV6-2/TRBV6-3,NA,TRBD1,TGTGCCAGCAGTTACTCTGGGGGACAGGGGCCCGAGACCCAGTACTTC,CASSYSGGQGPETQYF
TRBJ2-3,TRBV19,NA,TRBD2,TGTGCCAGTAGTGCGGGGACTAGCGGGGGTTCAGATACGCAGTATTTT,CASSAGTSGGSDTQYF
TRBJ1-1,TRBV18,NA,NA,TGTGCCAGCTCACCGGGTGCCACTGAAGCTTTCTTT,CASSPGATEAFF
TRBJ1-5,TRBV2,NA,NA,TGTGCCAGCAGTGGGCAGGCCTCCAATCAGCCCCAGCATTTT,CASSGQASNQPQHF
TRBJ1-5,TRBV6-1,NA,NA,TGTGCCAGCAGTGAATTAGAGGCCTTCGCGGGTCAGCCCCAGCATTTT,CASSELEAFAGQPQHF
TRBJ1-6,TRBV5-1,few,NA,TGCGCCAGCCGTAGCCGGGACACAGATTCACCCCTCCACTTT,CASRSRDTDSPLHF
TRBJ2-5,TRBV6-6,NA,NA,TGTGCCAGCAGAACGACCCAGGTCGGGACCCAGTACTTC,CASRTTQVGTQYF
TRBJ2-3,TRBV10-2,NA,NA,TGCGCCAGCAGTGGGGGGGATACGCAGTATTTT,CASSGGDTQYF
TRBJ2-2,TRBV5-1,NA,NA,TGCGCCAGCGTCCGGGGGAGTGGGACCGGGGAGCTGTTTTTT,CASVRGSGTGELFF